This T cell receptor beta chain came from a study of T-cell reconstitution after alpha-beta-depleted transplantation in children. During its preparation, the TCRbeta library received unique molecular identifiers. A single record per CDR3 protein comes from TCRdb applying MiXCR to the PCR reads. Of some 340,000 distinct CDR3 sequences detected, 10% appear once; the ten largest clones hold 2% to 3%. Germline V CDR1 and CDR2: DFQATT, SNEGSKA (reference sequence). V lost 7 bases, J lost 0 bases, and 6 bases stayed unmatched. The CDR3 contains 17 residues. This clonotype appeared a few times. The clonotype comes from a human donor who donated a stem cell graft to a child with acute lymphoblastic leukemia. Sequencing was performed on PBMCs from the stem cell graft donor, taken from the stem cell graft. The chain combines TRBV20-1 with TRBJ2-1, with TRBD2 matching over 16 bases. Here the CDR3 reads CSGGGLAGGSSYNEQFF. CDR3 in DNA: TGCAGTGGTGGGGGACTAGCGGGAGGGAGCTCCTACAATGAGCAGTTCTTC.